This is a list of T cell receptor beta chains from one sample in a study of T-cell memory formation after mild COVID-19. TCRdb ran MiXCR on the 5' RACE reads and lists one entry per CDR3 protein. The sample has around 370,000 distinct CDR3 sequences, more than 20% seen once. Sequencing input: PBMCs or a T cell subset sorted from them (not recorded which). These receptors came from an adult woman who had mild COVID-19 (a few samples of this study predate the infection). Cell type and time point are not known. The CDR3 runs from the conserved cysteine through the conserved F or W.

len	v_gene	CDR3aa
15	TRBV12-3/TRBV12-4	CATSLSPSINTEAFF
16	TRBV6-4	CASSDSKRGGPDTQYF
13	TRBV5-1	CASSARTGEKLFF
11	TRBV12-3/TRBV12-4	CASRGGPEAFF
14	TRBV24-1	CATSDLQGYNEQFF
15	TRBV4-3	CASSPSWRGQETQYF
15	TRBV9	CASSAPGYTNYGYTF
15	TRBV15	CATSRDRVHVNEQFF
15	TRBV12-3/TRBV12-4	CASSIGQAGPNVLTF
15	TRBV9	CASSPRTALGETQYF
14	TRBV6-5	CASSYSKLSGGYTF
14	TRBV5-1	CASRQGASTGELFF
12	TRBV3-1	CASSQAGGATFF
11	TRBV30	CAWSEWGGYTF
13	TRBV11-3	CASSFGRGGGYTF
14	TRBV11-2	CASRKSGRPNEQFF
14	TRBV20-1	CSATGVSSYNEQFF
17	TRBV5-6	CASSLILAEVLQETQYF
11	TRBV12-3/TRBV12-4	CASSTRVTQYF
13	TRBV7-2	CASSSGLVGEQYF
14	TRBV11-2	CASSSPAGQGIAFF
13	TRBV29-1	CSVFVFSRGEQLF
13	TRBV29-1	CSVRPYGANVLTF
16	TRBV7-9	CASSFTTGLKNTEAFF
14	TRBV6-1	CASTGGTNTGELFF
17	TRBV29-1	CSVEDRGLAGPQETQYF
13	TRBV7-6	CASSQGLPYGYTF
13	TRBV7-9	CASSSTSGNTIYF
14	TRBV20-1	CSASPGTIGNIQYF
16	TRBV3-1	CASSLRPTSGSYEQYF
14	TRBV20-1	CSARKTGGRQPQHF
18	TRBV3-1	CASSQGVLAGGNTDTQYF
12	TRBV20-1	CSAWTVQETQYF
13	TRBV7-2	CASSVGPYNEQFF
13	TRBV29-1	CSVLGGGNTEAFF
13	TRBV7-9	CASSPQGQETQYF
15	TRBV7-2	CASSFQRGSNYGYTF
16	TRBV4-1	CASSLSGEDRGYEQYF
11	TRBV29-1	CSVRAGGEQYF
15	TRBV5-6	CASSFGAGNLYEQYF
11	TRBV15	CATQTVRGQYF